This TCR beta chain was recorded in a study of long-term antiretroviral therapy in people with HIV. Samples were assayed with immunoSEQ v3.0 at survey level. Produced via immunoSEQ multiplex PCR; TCRdb's table is partial and in-frame only. Of roughly 29,000 clones listed, roughly 96% are singletons. CDR3 length: 14 residues. CDR1 LNHNV and CDR2 YYDKDF come from the germline V gene (reference sequence). Trimming shortened V by 0 bases and J by 4 bases, and 9 bases separated the two germline ends. Whole-study findings and limits: Comparison with controls showed narrower CDR3 length ranges in HIV repertoires.

Comment on this clone: The antigen is unknown.

The starting material was unsorted PBMCs, obtained approximately 6.1 years after starting antiretroviral therapy. The V call is TRBV15, the J call TRBJ2-5; D gene ambiguous. This receptor was identified in a man younger than 40 with HIV. CDR3 bases: TGTGCCACCAGCAGAGATTTGGGGATAGAGACCCAGTACTTC. Its translation: CATSRDLGIETQYF.